These T cell receptor beta chains were read from a single sample in a study of blood T cell repertoires in COVID-19. The protocol was immunoSEQ multiplex PCR, while the TCRdb copy is restricted to in-frame clones and leaves out a portion. The table includes 150,000 to 200,000 clones, 70% to 90% detected once. The sequenced material came from peripheral blood. The receptors were sampled from a man younger than 35 who had recovered from COVID-19. CDR3s include the opening cysteine and the closing phenylalanine or tryptophan. Each record gives: CDR3 length, clone size, J gene, V gene, CDR3 protein. Clone sizes are given selectively: once, few, many, or a class where the clone is expanded.

13 NA TRBJ2-7 TRBV5-1 CASSLTEGYEQYF
14 NA TRBJ1-1 TRBV6-5 CASSYDGTRGEAFF
14 NA TRBJ2-1 TRBV10-1 CASSQGMGSNEQFF
13 NA TRBJ1-1 TRBV11-2 CASSLSRGTEAFF
14 NA TRBJ2-5 TRBV28 CASSFGGVGETQYF
17 NA TRBJ2-3 TRBV23-1 CASSDGGGLLSTDTQYF
16 once TRBJ1-4 TRBV5-1 CASSLDGPGSGEKLFF
13 once TRBJ1-2 TRBV7-9 CASSLIGDYGYTF
16 NA TRBJ2-2 TRBV19 CASSGAQTPNTGELFF
17 NA TRBJ2-2 TRBV30 CAWEGGGLAGATGELFF
10 NA TRBJ2-7 TRBV20-1 CSAIAGEQYF
15 NA TRBJ2-5 TRBV11-2 CASSWTSGRQETQYF
13 NA TRBJ2-7 TRBV20-1 CSASKDRAYEQYF
15 NA TRBJ1-2 TRBV6-5 CASSNPTGSAYGYTF
15 few TRBJ2-7 TRBV4-3 CASSFAGGPSYEQYF
15 NA TRBJ1-5 TRBV27 CASRPWTNSNQPQHF
12 NA TRBJ1-2 TRBV11-2 CASSPTGPGYTF
14 NA TRBJ1-1 TRBV19 CASTSDRENTEAFF
13 NA TRBJ1-1 TRBV5-1 CASSPGGGTEAFF
16 NA TRBJ1-2 TRBV15 CATSRDHQGTVYGYTF
16 NA TRBJ1-5 TRBV13 CASGTGGKGSNQPQHF
17 NA TRBJ1-1 TRBV28 CASSLRLPGQGDTEAFF
16 NA TRBJ1-5 TRBV9 CASSVETGDPNQPQHF
15 NA TRBJ1-1 TRBV6-5 CASSYSIQGNTEAFF
12 NA TRBJ2-5 TRBV12-3/TRBV12-4 CASSPGGETQYF
12 NA TRBJ1-4 TRBV28 CASSSSNEKLFF
15 NA TRBJ2-2 TRBV9 CASSVGTLPTGELFF
13 NA TRBJ2-1 TRBV9 CASGREIAPEQFF
15 NA TRBJ2-1 TRBV19 CASSSHTGTTNEQFF
12 few TRBJ1-2 TRBV10-3 CAISELAGGYTF
13 NA TRBJ2-5 TRBV27 CASSLTPGETQYF
13 few TRBJ1-2 TRBV28 CASKTERPYGYTF
12 once TRBJ1-5 TRBV19 CASSQGLGPQHF
15 NA TRBJ1-3 TRBV15 CATSSRQPSGNTIYF
13 NA TRBJ2-3 TRBV6-2/TRBV6-3 CASSISSTDTQYF
12 NA TRBJ1-2 TRBV6-6 CAIQTGSYGYTF
15 NA TRBJ2-7 TRBV28 CASSWGLSASYEQYF
16 NA TRBJ1-1 TRBV28 CASSSWRDGVNTEAFF
14 NA TRBJ2-7 TRBV15 CATSRDGLAYEQYF
16 NA TRBJ1-2 TRBV4-3 CASSQEPADRAFGYTF
14 NA TRBJ2-1 TRBV5-1 CASSPGTSGTEQFF
14 NA TRBJ1-5 TRBV19 CASSAWTGGQPQHF
13 NA TRBJ1-2 TRBV27 CASQTLGGAGYTF
12 NA TRBJ1-1 TRBV28 CASVGGGTEAFF
15 NA TRBJ2-1 TRBV10-3 CAISATSGGHNEQFF
15 NA TRBJ2-1 TRBV6-5 CASRRTGYGYNEQFF
13 NA TRBJ2-7 TRBV3-1/TRBV3-2 CASSPRTANEQYF